This TCR beta chain comes out of a study of shared clonotypes between healthy human individuals. CD45RO-negative cells were positively selected for CCR7, leaving out terminally differentiated effector memory CD45RA+ cells. Points from the study as a whole: Researchers found naive subsets generally carried larger estimated richness than memory subsets.

Generated by immunoSEQ multiplex PCR, the TCRdb table keeps only in-frame clones and is missing some. The sample contains around 620,000 clones, about 95% of which appear only once. Note on this clone: Its antigen is as yet unknown.

The clonotype was recovered from a woman between 25 and 40 years old in good health. Sequences were obtained from naive CD8+ T cells sorted from blood.

The CDR3 nucleotides are TGTGCCAGCAGCTTGGTTAGGAAGCCCTATGGCTACACCTTC. The encoded protein is CASSLVRKPYGYTF. The chain combines TRBV11-2 with TRBJ1-2; D remains ambiguous. V lost 3 bases, J lost 4 bases, and 12 bases lay in between. The CDR3 extends over 14 amino acids. Per germline, CDR1 SGHAT and CDR2 FQNNGV.